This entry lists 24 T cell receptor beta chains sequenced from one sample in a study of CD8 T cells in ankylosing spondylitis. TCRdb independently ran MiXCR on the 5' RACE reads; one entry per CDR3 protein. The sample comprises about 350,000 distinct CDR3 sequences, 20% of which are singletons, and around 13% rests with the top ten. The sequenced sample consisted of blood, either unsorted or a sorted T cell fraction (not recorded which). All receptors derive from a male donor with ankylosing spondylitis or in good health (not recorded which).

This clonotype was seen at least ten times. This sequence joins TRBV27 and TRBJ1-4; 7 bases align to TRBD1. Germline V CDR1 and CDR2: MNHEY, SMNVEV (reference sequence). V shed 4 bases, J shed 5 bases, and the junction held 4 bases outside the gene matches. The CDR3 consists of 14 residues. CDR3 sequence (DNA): TGTGCCAGCAGTTCTAGAGGGGGCAATGAAAAACTGTTTTTT. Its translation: CASSSRGGNEKLFF. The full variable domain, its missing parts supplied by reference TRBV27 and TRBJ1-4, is EAQVTQNPRYLITVTGKKLTVTCSQNMNHEYMSWYRQDPGLGLRQIYYSMNVEVTDKGDVPEGYKVSRKEKRNFPLILESPSPNQTSLYFCASSSRGGNEKLFFGSGTQLSVL.

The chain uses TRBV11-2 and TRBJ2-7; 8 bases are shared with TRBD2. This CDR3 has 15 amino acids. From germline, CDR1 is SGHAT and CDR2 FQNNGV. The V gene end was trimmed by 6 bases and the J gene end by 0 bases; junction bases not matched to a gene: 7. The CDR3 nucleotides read TGTGCCAGCAGGCAAGCGGGGGTACCCTCCTACGAGCAGTACTTC. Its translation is CASRQAGVPSYEQYF.

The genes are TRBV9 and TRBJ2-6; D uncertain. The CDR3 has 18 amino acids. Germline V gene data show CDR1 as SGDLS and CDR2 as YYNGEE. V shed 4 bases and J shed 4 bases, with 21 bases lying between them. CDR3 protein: CASSHQLQAVRGANVLTF. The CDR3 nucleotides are TGTGCCAGCAGCCATCAGTTGCAGGCTGTGCGGGGGGCCAACGTCCTGACTTTC.

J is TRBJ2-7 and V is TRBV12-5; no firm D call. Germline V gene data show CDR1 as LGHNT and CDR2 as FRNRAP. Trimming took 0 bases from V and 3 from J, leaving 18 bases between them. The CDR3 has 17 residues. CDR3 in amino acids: CASGLVPGLNPDYEQYF. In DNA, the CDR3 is TGTGCTAGTGGTTTGGTACCAGGCCTCAATCCGGACTACGAGCAGTACTTC.

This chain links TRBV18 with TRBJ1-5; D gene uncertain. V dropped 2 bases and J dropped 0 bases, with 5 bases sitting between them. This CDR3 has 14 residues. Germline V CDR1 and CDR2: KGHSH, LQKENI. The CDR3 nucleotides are TGTGCCAGCTCACCAGGATATAGCAATCAGCCCCAGCATTTT. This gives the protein CASSPGYSNQPQHF.

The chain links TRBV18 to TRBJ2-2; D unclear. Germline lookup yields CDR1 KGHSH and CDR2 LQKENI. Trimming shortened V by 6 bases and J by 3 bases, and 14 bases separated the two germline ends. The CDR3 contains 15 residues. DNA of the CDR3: TGTGCCAGCTCTATAGTGGACCATGACACCGGGGAGCTGTTTTTT. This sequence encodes CASSIVDHDTGELFF.

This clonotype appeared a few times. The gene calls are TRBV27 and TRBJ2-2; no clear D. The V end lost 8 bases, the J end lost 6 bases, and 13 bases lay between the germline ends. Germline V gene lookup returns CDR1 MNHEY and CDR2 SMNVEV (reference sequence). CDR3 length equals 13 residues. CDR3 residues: CASSTPGAGELFF. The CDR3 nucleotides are TGTGCCAGCTCCACCCCTGGGGCCGGGGAGCTGTTTTTT.

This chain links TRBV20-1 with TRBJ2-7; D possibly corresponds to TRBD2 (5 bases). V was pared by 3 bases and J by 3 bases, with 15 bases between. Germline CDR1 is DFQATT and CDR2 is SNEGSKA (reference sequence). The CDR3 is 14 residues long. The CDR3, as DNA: TGCAGTGCTAGTAATCTTGGGGAGAGCTACGAGCAGTACTTC. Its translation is CSASNLGESYEQYF.

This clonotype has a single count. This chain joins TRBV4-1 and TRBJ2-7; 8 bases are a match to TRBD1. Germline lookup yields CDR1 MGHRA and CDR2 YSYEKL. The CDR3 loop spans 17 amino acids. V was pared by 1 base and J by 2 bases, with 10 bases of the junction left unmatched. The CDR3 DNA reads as TGCGCCAGCAGCCAAGCGCCCCCGGGACAGGTCACCTACGAGCAGTACTTC. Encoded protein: CASSQAPPGQVTYEQYF.

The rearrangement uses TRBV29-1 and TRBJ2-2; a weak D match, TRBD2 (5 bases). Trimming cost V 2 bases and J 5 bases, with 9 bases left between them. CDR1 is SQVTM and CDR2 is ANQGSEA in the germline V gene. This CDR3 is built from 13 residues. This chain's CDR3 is CSVETGSTGELFF. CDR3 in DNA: TGCAGCGTTGAAACGGGGTCGACCGGGGAGCTGTTTTTT.

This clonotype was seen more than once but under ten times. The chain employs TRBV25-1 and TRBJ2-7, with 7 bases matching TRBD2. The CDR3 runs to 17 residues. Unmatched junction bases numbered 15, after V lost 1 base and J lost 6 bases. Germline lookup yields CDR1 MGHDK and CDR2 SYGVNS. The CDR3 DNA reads TGTGCCAGCAGTGAATTCTCGGGGGGTCCCAGCGATGGCGAGCAGTACTTC. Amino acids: CASSEFSGGPSDGEQYF.

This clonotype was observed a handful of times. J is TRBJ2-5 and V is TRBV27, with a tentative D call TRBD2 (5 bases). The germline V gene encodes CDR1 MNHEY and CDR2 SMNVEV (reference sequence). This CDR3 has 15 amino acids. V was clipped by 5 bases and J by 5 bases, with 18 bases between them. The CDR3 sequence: CASSPLVAGVETQYF. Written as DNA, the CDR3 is TGTGCCAGCAGTCCCCTCGTCGCGGGCGTGGAGACCCAGTACTTC.

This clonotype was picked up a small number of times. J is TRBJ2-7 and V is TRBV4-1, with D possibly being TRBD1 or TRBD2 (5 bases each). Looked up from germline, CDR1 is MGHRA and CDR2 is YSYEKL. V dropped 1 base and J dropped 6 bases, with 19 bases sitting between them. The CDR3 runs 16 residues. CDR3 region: CASSQVALEGTGEQYF. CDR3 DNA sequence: TGCGCCAGCAGCCAAGTAGCGCTCGAGGGGACCGGCGAGCAGTACTTC.

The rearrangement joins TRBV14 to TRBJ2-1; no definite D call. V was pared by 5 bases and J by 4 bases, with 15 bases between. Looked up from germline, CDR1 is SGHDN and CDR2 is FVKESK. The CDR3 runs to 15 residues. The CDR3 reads CASSYRTAYYNEQFF. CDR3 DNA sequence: TGTGCCAGCAGCTACCGGACCGCGTATTACAATGAGCAGTTCTTC.

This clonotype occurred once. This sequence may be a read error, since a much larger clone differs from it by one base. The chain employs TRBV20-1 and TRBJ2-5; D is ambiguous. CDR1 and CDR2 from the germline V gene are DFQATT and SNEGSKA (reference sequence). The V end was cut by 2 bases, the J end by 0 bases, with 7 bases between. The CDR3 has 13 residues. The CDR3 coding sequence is TGCAGTGCTAGAATCAGGTACCAAGAGACCCAGTACTTC. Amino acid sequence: CSARIRYQETQYF.

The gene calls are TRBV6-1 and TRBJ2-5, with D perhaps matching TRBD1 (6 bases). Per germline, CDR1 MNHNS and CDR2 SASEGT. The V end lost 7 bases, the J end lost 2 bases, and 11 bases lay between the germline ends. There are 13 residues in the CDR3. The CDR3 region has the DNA TGTGCCAGCATGGACAGATCGCAAGAGACCCAGTACTTC. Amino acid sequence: CASMDRSQETQYF.

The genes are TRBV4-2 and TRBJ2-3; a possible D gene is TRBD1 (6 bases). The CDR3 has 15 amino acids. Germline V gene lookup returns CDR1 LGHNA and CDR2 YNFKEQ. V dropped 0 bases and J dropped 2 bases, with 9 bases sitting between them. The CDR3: CASSQEQGYTDTQYF. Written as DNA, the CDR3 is TGTGCCAGCAGCCAAGAACAGGGCTACACAGATACGCAGTATTTT.

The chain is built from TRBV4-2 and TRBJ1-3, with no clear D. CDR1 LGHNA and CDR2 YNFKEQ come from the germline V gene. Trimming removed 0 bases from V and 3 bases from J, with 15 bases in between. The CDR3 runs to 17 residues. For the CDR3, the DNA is TGTGCCAGCAGCCAAGACCTAGGCCTACCCTTTGGAAACACCATATATTTT. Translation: CASSQDLGLPFGNTIYF.

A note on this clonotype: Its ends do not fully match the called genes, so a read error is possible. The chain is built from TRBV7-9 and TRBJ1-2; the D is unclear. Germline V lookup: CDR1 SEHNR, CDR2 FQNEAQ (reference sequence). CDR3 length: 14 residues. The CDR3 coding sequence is TGTGACAGCAGCCCCCGGGCAGACGACTATGGCTACACCTTC. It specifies CDSSPRADDYGYTF.

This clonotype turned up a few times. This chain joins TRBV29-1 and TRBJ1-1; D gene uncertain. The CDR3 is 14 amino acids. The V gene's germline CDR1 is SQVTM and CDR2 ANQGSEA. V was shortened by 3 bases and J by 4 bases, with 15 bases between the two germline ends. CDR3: CSVESHGESTEAFF. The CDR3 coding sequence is TGCAGCGTTGAGTCCCACGGGGAGAGCACTGAAGCTTTCTTT.

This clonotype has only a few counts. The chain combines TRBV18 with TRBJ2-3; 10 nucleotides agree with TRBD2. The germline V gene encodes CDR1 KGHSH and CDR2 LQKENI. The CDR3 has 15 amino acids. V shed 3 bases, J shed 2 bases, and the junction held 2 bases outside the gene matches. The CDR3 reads CASSPSGGPTDTQYF. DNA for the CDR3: TGTGCCAGCTCACCTAGCGGGGGGCCCACAGATACGCAGTATTTT.

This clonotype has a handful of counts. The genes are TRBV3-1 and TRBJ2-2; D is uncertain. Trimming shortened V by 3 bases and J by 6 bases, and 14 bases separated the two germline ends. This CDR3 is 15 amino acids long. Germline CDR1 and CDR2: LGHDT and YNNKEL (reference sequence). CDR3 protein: CASSQNVVGPGELFF. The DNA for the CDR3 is TGTGCCAGCAGCCAGAACGTAGTAGGCCCCGGGGAGCTGTTTTTT.

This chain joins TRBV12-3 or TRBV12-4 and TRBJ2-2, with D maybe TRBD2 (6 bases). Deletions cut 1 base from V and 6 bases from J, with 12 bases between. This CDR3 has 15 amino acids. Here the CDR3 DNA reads TGTGCCAGCAGTTTAGAACTAGCAGGTTCCGGGGAGCTGTTTTTT. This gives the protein CASSLELAGSGELFF.

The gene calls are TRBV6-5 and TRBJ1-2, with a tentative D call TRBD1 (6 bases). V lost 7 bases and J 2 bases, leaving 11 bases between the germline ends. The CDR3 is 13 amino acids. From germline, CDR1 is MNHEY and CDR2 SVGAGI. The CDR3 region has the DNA TGTGCCAGCATTATACAGGGCAACTATGGCTACACCTTC. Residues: CASIIQGNYGYTF.